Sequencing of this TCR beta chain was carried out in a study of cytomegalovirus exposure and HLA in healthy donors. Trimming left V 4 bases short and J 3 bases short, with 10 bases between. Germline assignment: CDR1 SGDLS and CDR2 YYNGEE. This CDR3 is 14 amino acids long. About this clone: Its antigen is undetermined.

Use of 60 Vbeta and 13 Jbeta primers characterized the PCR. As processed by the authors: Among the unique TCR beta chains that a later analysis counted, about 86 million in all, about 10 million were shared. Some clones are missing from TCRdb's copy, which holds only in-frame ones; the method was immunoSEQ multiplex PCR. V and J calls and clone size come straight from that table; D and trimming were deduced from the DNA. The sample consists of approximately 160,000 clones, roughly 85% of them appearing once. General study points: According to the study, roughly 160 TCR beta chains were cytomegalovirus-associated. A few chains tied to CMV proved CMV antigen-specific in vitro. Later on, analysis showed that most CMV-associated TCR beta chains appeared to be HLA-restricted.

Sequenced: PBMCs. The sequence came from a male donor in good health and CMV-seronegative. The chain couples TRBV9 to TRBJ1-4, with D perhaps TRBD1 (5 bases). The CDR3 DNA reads TGTGCCAGCAGCTCGCCGGGGGCTAATGAAAAACTGTTTTTT. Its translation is CASSSPGANEKLFF.